Below are 4 T cell receptor beta chains sequenced from a single sample in a study of shared clonotypes between healthy human individuals. The repertoire was sequenced with immunoSEQ multiplex PCR; TCRdb's copy has only in-frame clones and lacks some. The sample includes some 660,000 clones, around 73% of them seen just once. The sequenced material came from memory CD4+ T cells sorted from blood. Documented subset: CD45RA-negative fraction. These receptors were collected from a woman aged 25 to 39 in good health.

The J gene is TRBJ2-1, the V gene TRBV5-1, with D uncertain. The CDR3 extends over 16 amino acids. Germline V gene data show CDR1 as SGHRS and CDR2 as YFSETQ. Trimming pared 4 bases from V and 0 bases from J, leaving 14 bases between. CDR3 coding DNA: TGCGCCAGCAGCCTGGACCCGGGCAGCTCCTACAATGAGCAGTTCTTC. Protein sequence: CASSLDPGSSYNEQFF.

This chain joins TRBV10-3 and TRBJ2-7; D is perhaps TRBD2 (6 bases). The CDR3 loop spans 13 amino acids. Germline CDR1 and CDR2: ENHRY and SYGVKD. V lost 4 bases to trimming and J lost 12 bases, with 19 bases between them. The CDR3 DNA is TGTGCCATCAGTGGGGGCTCGGAACTAGCCTCGTACTTC. Protein sequence: CAISGGSELASYF.

V gene TRBV4-1 combines with J gene TRBJ2-7, with D possibly called TRBD1 or TRBD2 (6 bases each). V was cut by 4 bases and J by 1 base, with 14 bases left in between. Germline V lookup: CDR1 MGHRA, CDR2 YSYEKL. The CDR3 is 15 residues long. The CDR3 sequence: CASSPGAGTSYEQYF. CDR3 in DNA: TGCGCCAGCAGCCCGGGGGCGGGAACTTCCTACGAGCAGTACTTC.

V is TRBV5-1 and J is TRBJ1-4, with D perhaps TRBD1 (6 bases). V was shortened by 1 base and J by 5 bases, with 12 bases between the two germline ends. CDR1 and CDR2 (germline): SGHRS, YFSETQ. There are 15 residues in the CDR3. CDR3 nucleotide sequence: TGCGCCAGCAGCTTGATGTACAGGGAAAATGAAAAACTGTTTTTT. The encoded protein is CASSLMYRENEKLFF. Full variable domain (remainder filled in from reference TRBV5-1 and TRBJ1-4): KAGVTQTPRYLIKTRGQQVTLSCSPISGHRSVSWYQQTPGQGLQFLFEYFSETQRNKGNFPGRFSGRQFSNSRSEMNVSTLELGDSALYLCASSLMYRENEKLFFGSGTQLSVL.